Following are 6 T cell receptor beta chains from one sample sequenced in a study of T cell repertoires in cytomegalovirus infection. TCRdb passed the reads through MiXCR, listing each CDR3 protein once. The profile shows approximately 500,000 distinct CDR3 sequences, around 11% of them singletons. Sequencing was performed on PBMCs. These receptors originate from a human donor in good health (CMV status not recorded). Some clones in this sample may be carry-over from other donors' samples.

The CDR3 DNA follows: TGCAGTGCTAGTACAGGGGAGACTGAAGCTTTCTTT. Translating gives CSASTGETEAFF. The chain is built from TRBV20-1 and TRBJ1-1; 7 positions match TRBD1. The CDR3 has 12 residues. V trimming: 3 bases; J trimming: 5 bases; junction bases outside the gene matches: 3. Germline V CDR1 and CDR2: DFQATT, SNEGSKA (reference sequence).

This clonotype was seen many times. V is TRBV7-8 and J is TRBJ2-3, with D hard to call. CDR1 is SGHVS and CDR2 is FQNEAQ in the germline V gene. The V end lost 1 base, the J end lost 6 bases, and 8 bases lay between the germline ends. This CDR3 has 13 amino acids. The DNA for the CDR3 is TGTGCCAGCAGCTTAGAGACTGGCGATACGCAGTATTTT. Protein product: CASSLETGDTQYF.

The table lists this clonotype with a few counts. Here the CDR3 DNA reads TGCAGCGTAAAGCAGGTTTTTAGCACAGATACGCAGTATTTT. This sequence encodes CSVKQVFSTDTQYF. The gene calls are TRBV29-1 and TRBJ2-3; D not resolved. V lost 6 bases to trimming and J lost 0 bases, with 13 bases between them. The CDR3 consists of 14 residues. The germline V gene has CDR1 SQVTM and CDR2 ANQGSEA.

The CDR3 DNA sequence: TGCGCCAGCAGCTTGGGGGCAGGTGGCGACGAGCAGTACTTC. Its protein is CASSLGAGGDEQYF. The gene calls are TRBV5-1 and TRBJ2-7; D remains ambiguous. The V and J ends lost 0 bases and 5 bases respectively, with 12 bases between them. The CDR3 spans 14 residues. Germline V lookup: CDR1 SGHRS, CDR2 YFSETQ.

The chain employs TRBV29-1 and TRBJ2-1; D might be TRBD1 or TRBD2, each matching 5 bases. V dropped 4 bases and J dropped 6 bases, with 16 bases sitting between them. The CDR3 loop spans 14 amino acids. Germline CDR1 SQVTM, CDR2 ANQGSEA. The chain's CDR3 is CSVAGLAQGNEQFF. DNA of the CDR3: TGCAGCGTTGCGGGCCTAGCTCAGGGCAATGAGCAGTTCTTC.

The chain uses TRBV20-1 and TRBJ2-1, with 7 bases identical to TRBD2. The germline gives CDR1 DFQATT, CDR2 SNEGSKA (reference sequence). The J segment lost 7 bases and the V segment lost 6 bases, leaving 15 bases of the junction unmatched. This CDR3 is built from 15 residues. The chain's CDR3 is CSALGRGGSGNEQFF. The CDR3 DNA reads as TGCAGTGCCCTAGGTAGGGGCGGGAGTGGGAATGAGCAGTTCTTC.